Detailed here is one TCR beta chain. Antigen specificity is unknown. A much larger clonotype is one base distant, so this may be a read error. J gave up 7 bases and V 5 bases, and 21 bases lay outside the gene matches. There are 19 residues in the CDR3. Germline values: CDR1 SGHTA, CDR2 FQGNSA. The sample is drawn from a study of T cell repertoires in cytomegalovirus infection. Study overall: Matching HLA type, along with CMV infection, was indicated by public TCR beta signatures. General study results and limits: Clonotypes of TCR beta that were HLA-C-restricted and CMV-specific dominated the ex vivo response. Cumulative public TCR beta family frequency identified carriers of CMV plus the relevant HLA.

From the reads, TCRdb called clonotypes with MiXCR, one entry per CDR3 protein. The data hold approximately 30,000 distinct CDR3 sequences, with 15% to 20% observed a single time. The TCR sequence derives from a human donor in good health (CMV status not recorded). Some clones in this sample may be carry-over from other donors' samples. The specimen was CD8+ T cells from cultured PBMCs, collected from culture after CMV antigen stimulation. The chain joins TRBV7-2 to TRBJ1-5, with 9 bases fitting TRBD1. CDR3 protein: CASSHLTSEGQGPHQPQHF. The CDR3 nucleotides are TGTGCCAGCAGCCACCTTACAAGCGAGGGACAGGGCCCCCACCAGCCCCAGCATTTT.